Listed below are T cell receptor beta chains from one sample, sequenced in a study of blood T cell repertoires in COVID-19. Generated by immunoSEQ multiplex PCR, the TCRdb table keeps only in-frame clones and is missing some. The sample gives around 68,000 clones, roughly three quarters of which show up once; roughly 9.8% is in the top ten. What was sequenced was peripheral blood. All receptors come from a woman in her forties or fifties with acute or convalescent COVID-19. The CDR3 runs from the conserved cysteine through the conserved F or W. The D gene is left open where the match is weak. Some rows mark clone size as missing; the rest say once, few, many or name a class of expanded clone.

j_call clone_size v_call d_call cdr3_nt cdr3_aa
TRBJ2-2 NA TRBV7-2 NA TGTGCCAGCAGCTTACGAGGAGACACCGGGGAGCTGTTTTTT CASSLRGDTGELFF
TRBJ1-3 NA TRBV9 TRBD1 TGTGCCAGCAGCGTCTCTTACCAGGGGGCTGGAAACACCATATATTTT CASSVSYQGAGNTIYF
TRBJ2-2 many TRBV9 NA TGTGCCAGCAGCGAATACGGGGGTACCGGGGAGCTGTTTTTT CASSEYGGTGELFF
TRBJ2-3 NA TRBV27 NA TGTGCCAGCAGTTTACTCGCGGGACCCACAGATACGCAGTATTTT CASSLLAGPTDTQYF
TRBJ2-4 NA TRBV5-6 TRBD2 TGTGCCAGCAGCATTAGGGGACTAGCGTTTGTAGCCAAAAACATTCAGTACTTC CASSIRGLAFVAKNIQYF
TRBJ2-3 NA TRBV7-2 TRBD2 TGTGCCAGCAGCGGACAAAGAGGACTAGCGGGCACAGATACGCAGTATTTT CASSGQRGLAGTDTQYF
TRBJ2-7 NA TRBV5-1 NA TGCGCCAGCAGCTTCAGTGCGGAGTCCTACGAGCAGTACTTC CASSFSAESYEQYF
TRBJ1-2 NA TRBV12-3/TRBV12-4 NA TGTGCCAGCAGCCGCGACAGCCACTATGGCTACACCTTC CASSRDSHYGYTF
TRBJ1-6 NA TRBV30 NA TGTGCCTGGACCCCAGGGGATTCACCCCTCCACTTT CAWTPGDSPLHF
TRBJ2-2 NA TRBV4-2 TRBD2 TGTGCCAGCAGCCAAGATACTAGCGGGGGGGCCGGCGGGGAGCTGTTTTTT CASSQDTSGGAGGELFF
TRBJ2-3 few TRBV29-1 TRBD1 TGCAGCGTTGAAGGGACAGGGGGGGATAATGGGAGATGGGTCACAGATACGCAGTATTTT CSVEGTGGDNGRWVTDTQYF
TRBJ2-7 NA TRBV27 NA TGTGCCAGCAGTTTACAAGGAGACTACGAGCAGTACTTC CASSLQGDYEQYF
TRBJ2-1 NA TRBV3-1/TRBV3-2 TRBD2 TGTGCCAGCAGCCCGCCGAGCGGGAGAGATGAGCAGTTCTTC CASSPPSGRDEQFF
TRBJ2-3 NA TRBV7-6 TRBD2 TGTGCCAGCAGCTTAGCGCCAGGCGGGGGGGCCATAACAGATACGCAGTATTTT CASSLAPGGGAITDTQYF
TRBJ1-6 NA TRBV18 NA TGTGCCAGCTCACCTTCAAGGGGTGCCTATAATTCACCCCTCCACTTT CASSPSRGAYNSPLHF
TRBJ1-1 NA TRBV18 NA TGTGCCAGCTCGCTTCAGGCGAACACTGAAGCTTTCTTT CASSLQANTEAFF
TRBJ1-1 few TRBV30 NA TGTGCCTGGAAACAGGTGAACACTGAAGCTTTCTTT CAWKQVNTEAFF
TRBJ2-1 NA TRBV6-2/TRBV6-3 NA TGTGCCAGCAGTTTTAACAGGCGCCATGAGCAGTTCTTC CASSFNRRHEQFF
TRBJ1-5 NA TRBV7-8 NA TGTGCCAGCAGCTTAGTTTCAGGGAATCAGCCCCAGCATTTT CASSLVSGNQPQHF
TRBJ1-1 NA TRBV7-2 NA TGTGCCAGCAGCTTAGTATGGACATTAGTCTCTGAAGCTTTCTTT CASSLVWTLVSEAFF
TRBJ1-2 NA TRBV6-5 NA TGTGCCAGCAAGGGAGACGGAGTGGCTAACTATGGCTACACCTTC CASKGDGVANYGYTF
TRBJ2-3 NA TRBV2 NA TGTGCCAGCAGTGACGGCCGCAGGGTTCGGGCAGATACGCAGTATTTT CASSDGRRVRADTQYF
TRBJ1-2 NA TRBV5-5 NA TGTGCCAGCAGCCTAGGACAAGCCCAGGGCTACACCTTC CASSLGQAQGYTF
TRBJ2-3 NA TRBV7-2 TRBD2 TGTGCCGGAGGGAGCGGGAGTCTGGCAGATACGCAGTATTTT CAGGSGSLADTQYF
TRBJ1-1 NA TRBV3-1/TRBV3-2 TRBD1 TGTGCCAGCAGCCAAGCGGGACAGGGCCCCATGAACACTGAAGCTTTCTTT CASSQAGQGPMNTEAFF
TRBJ2-2 NA TRBV2 NA TGTGCCAGCAGTGAATTTCACGGGGAGCTGTTTTTT CASSEFHGELFF
TRBJ1-5 NA TRBV7-2 NA TGTGCCAGCAGCGCCCAGGGGTATAGCAATCAGCCCCAGCATTTT CASSAQGYSNQPQHF
TRBJ2-3 once TRBV4-1 NA TGCGCCAGCAGCCACGAGACTAGCACAGATACGCAGTATTTT CASSHETSTDTQYF
TRBJ1-3 few TRBV4-1 NA TGCGCCAGCAGCCATCTAGAAAGCCGGGGTGGAAACACCATATATTTT CASSHLESRGGNTIYF
TRBJ1-2 NA TRBV29-1 NA TGCAGCGTTGAAGATCCTATCCAGGGGAACTATGGCTACACCTTC CSVEDPIQGNYGYTF
TRBJ1-1 NA TRBV7-6 NA TGTGCCAGCAGCTTAGGGCAGGGGTTCACTGAAGCTTTCTTT CASSLGQGFTEAFF
TRBJ2-3 few TRBV6-6 NA TGTGCCAGCAGTTACTGGAGCGAGGCAAGCACAGATACGCAGTATTTT CASSYWSEASTDTQYF
TRBJ2-2 NA TRBV2 TRBD1 TGTGCCAGCAGTGACCGGGACAGGGGGAGCACCGGGGAGCTGTTTTTT CASSDRDRGSTGELFF
TRBJ2-1 NA TRBV10-3 NA TGTGCCATCAGTGAGTCCACAGGGAGAGCCTACAATGAGCAGTTCTTC CAISESTGRAYNEQFF
TRBJ1-5 few TRBV10-3 NA TGTGCCATCAGCCCAGGGGATCATCAGCCCCAGCATTTT CAISPGDHQPQHF
TRBJ2-1 once TRBV11-2 TRBD2 TGTGCCAGCAGCATGCGGGGGGGGGTCTGGAATGAGCAGTTCTTC CASSMRGGVWNEQFF
TRBJ1-5 NA TRBV7-8 NA TGTGCCAGCAGCCGCGACAGGACCAATCAGCCCCAGCATTTT CASSRDRTNQPQHF
TRBJ2-3 NA TRBV4-3 TRBD2 TGCGCCAGCGGCGGGGGGGCAGATACGCAGTATTTT CASGGGADTQYF